This T cell receptor (beta chain) was sequenced during a study of T cells expressing NK-cell markers. For the study at large: Obtained from sorted CD3+CD56+NKG2C+, CD3+CD56+NKG2C- and CD3+CD56-NKG2C+ T cells were the TCR beta repertoires.

General study results and limits: In a handful of donors, these clonotypes also led the CD3+CD56-NKG2C+ fraction.

TCRdb re-called the 5' RACE reads; one entry per CDR3 protein, DNA not given. The sample data list about 460,000 distinct CDR3 sequences. CDR3 length: 13 residues. The germline CDR1 and CDR2 sequences are SGHRS and YFSETQ. For this clonotype: Its cognate antigen is unknown.

The TCR sequence derives from a woman aged 45-59 years in good health. The material sequenced was blood T cells: a sorted CD56 or NKG2C T cell subset, CD4+ or CD8+ T cells, or bulk PBMC T cells (not recorded which). The chain joins TRBV5-1 to TRBJ1-4; TCRdb returns TRBD1, unconfirmable since there is no DNA. The CDR3 region is CASGLPGAEKLFF.